These 26 T cell receptor beta chains share one sample of origin, sequenced in a study of blood T cell repertoires in COVID-19. Produced via immunoSEQ multiplex PCR; TCRdb's table is partial and in-frame only. The sample lists about 170,000 clones, approximately 83% occurring once. Source material: peripheral blood. These receptors were obtained from an elderly woman with acute or convalescent COVID-19.

The J gene is TRBJ2-7, the V gene TRBV25-1; no clear D gene. This CDR3 contains 15 residues. V lost 3 bases and J lost 6, with 18 bases in between. Per germline, CDR1 MGHDK and CDR2 SYGVNS. The CDR3 coding sequence is TGTGCCAGCAGTGACATAGACGGAGCTCCCAGCGAGCAGTACTTC. This codes for CASSDIDGAPSEQYF.

The chain links TRBV20-1 to TRBJ2-7, with 10 bases matching TRBD2. The CDR3 contains 16 residues. The germline V gene encodes CDR1 DFQATT and CDR2 SNEGSKA (reference sequence). V was pared by 3 bases and J by 4 bases, with 12 bases of the junction left unmatched. DNA for the CDR3: TGCAGTGCTAGTCCGCCGGGGACTAGCGTGGGGTACGAGCAGTACTTC. Protein: CSASPPGTSVGYEQYF.

This chain links TRBV7-9 with TRBJ2-2, with TRBD1 as a possible D gene (6 bases). Germline V CDR1 and CDR2: SEHNR, FQNEAQ (reference sequence). The CDR3 runs 14 residues. Trimming pared 4 bases from V and 3 bases from J, leaving 9 bases between. Here the CDR3 DNA reads TGTGCCAGCAGCTATGGACAGTACACCGGGGAGCTGTTTTTT. Amino acids: CASSYGQYTGELFF.

This chain connects TRBV5-4 to TRBJ1-1; tentative D call: TRBD1 (6 bases). CDR3 size: 15 residues. Germline loops: CDR1 SGHNT, CDR2 YYREEE (reference sequence). V was clipped by 4 bases and J by 1 base, with 14 bases between them. The CDR3 spells CASSQPQGTNTEAFF. In DNA, the CDR3 is TGTGCCAGCAGCCAACCACAGGGCACGAACACTGAAGCTTTCTTT.

V usage is TRBV7-2 and J usage is TRBJ2-7; 12 bases line up with TRBD2. CDR1 and CDR2 from the germline V gene are SGHTA and FQGNSA. The CDR3 extends over 19 amino acids. The V segment lost 5 bases and the J segment 0 bases; nucleotides outside the gene matches: 14. As DNA, the CDR3 is TGTGCCAGCAGCCCCCAGACGGGACTAGCGGGCGGGGTCTCCTACGAGCAGTACTTC. This sequence encodes CASSPQTGLAGGVSYEQYF.

The V and J genes are TRBV28 and TRBJ2-7; weak D call: TRBD1 (6 bases). CDR1 and CDR2 (germline): MDHEN, SYDVKM. The CDR3 sequence is 15 residues long. The ends were cut back, 6 bases at V and 1 base at J, with 16 bases in the middle. CDR3 amino acids: CASRPGQRVSYEQYF. CDR3 sequence (DNA): TGTGCCAGCAGACCAGGACAGAGGGTGTCCTACGAGCAGTACTTC.

The rearrangement joins TRBV7-2 to TRBJ2-5, with TRBD2 matching over 8 bases. J gave up 3 bases and V 2 bases, and 5 bases lay outside the gene matches. The CDR3 has 15 amino acids. Germline CDR1 SGHTA, CDR2 FQGNSA. This CDR3 is CASSLYGRAEETQYF. The CDR3 bases are TGTGCCAGCAGCTTATACGGGAGGGCCGAAGAGACCCAGTACTTC.

V is TRBV30 and J is TRBJ1-5; D is ambiguous. Germline CDR1 and CDR2: GTSNPN and SVGIG (reference sequence). Trimming stripped 0 bases from V and 2 bases from J, with 8 bases between. The length of the CDR3 is 14 residues. The chain's CDR3 is CAWSVGTGNQPQHF. The CDR3 DNA is TGTGCCTGGAGTGTTGGTACTGGCAATCAGCCCCAGCATTTT.

The rearrangement joins TRBV5-1 to TRBJ2-7; 7 nucleotides line up with TRBD1. This CDR3 comprises 16 residues. The ends lost 3 bases at V and 1 base at J; junction bases unmatched: 10. Germline-derived CDR1 and CDR2 are SGHRS and YFSETQ. The CDR3 here is CASSSNRGRTSYEQYF. In DNA form, the CDR3 reads TGCGCCAGCAGCTCGAACAGGGGCCGGACTTCCTACGAGCAGTACTTC.

There are a few counts of this clone. The chain links TRBV19 to TRBJ1-5, with D maybe TRBD1 (6 bases). The V gene's germline CDR1 is LNHDA and CDR2 SQIVND (reference sequence). The CDR3 length is 12 residues. V was clipped by 4 bases and J by 7 bases, with 8 bases between them. The CDR3 here is CASSRQEQPQHF. In nucleotides, the CDR3 is TGTGCCAGTAGTAGACAGGAACAGCCCCAGCATTTT.

This chain connects TRBV7-8 to TRBJ2-3; 7 nucleotides line up with TRBD2. The V gene end was trimmed by 2 bases and the J gene end by 2 bases; junction bases not matched to a gene: 7. This CDR3 is built from 16 residues. Germline lookup yields CDR1 SGHVS and CDR2 FQNEAQ. The CDR3 sequence is CASSLKSSGHTDTQYF. For the CDR3, the DNA is TGTGCCAGCAGCTTAAAGTCTAGCGGACACACAGATACGCAGTATTTT.

Remarks on this clone: The same CDR3 can be traced to other DNA sequences in this sample. This sequence joins TRBV5-1 and TRBJ1-1; D might be TRBD1 (6 bases). The CDR3 sequence is 13 residues long. Trimming took off 5 bases at V and 3 bases at J, with 11 bases between the two ends. Germline values: CDR1 SGHRS, CDR2 YFSETQ. The CDR3 sequence is CASSLTGYTEAFF. CDR3 DNA sequence: TGCGCCAGCAGTTTAACAGGGTACACTGAAGCTTTCTTT.

This chain connects TRBV2 to TRBJ1-3; perhaps TRBD1 as D (5 bases). The CDR3 has 16 amino acids. The germline V gene encodes CDR1 SNHLY and CDR2 FYNNEI. Trimming pared 4 bases from V and 1 base from J, leaving 14 bases between. The CDR3 region is CASSVSQGRSGNTIYF. CDR3 nucleotides: TGTGCCAGCAGTGTTTCGCAGGGAAGGTCTGGAAACACCATATATTTT.

The chain combines TRBV7-9 with TRBJ2-2, with D maybe TRBD2 (5 bases). Germline V gene lookup returns CDR1 SEHNR and CDR2 FQNEAQ (reference sequence). Trimming removed 7 bases at V and 1 base at J, with 7 bases between. The CDR3 has 13 amino acids. The CDR3 is CASTRGNTGELFF. CDR3 nucleotides: TGTGCCAGCACCCGGGGGAACACCGGGGAGCTGTTTTTT.

V and J are TRBV19 and TRBJ1-4, with TRBD1 matching over 8 bases. Germline CDR1 is LNHDA and CDR2 is SQIVND (reference sequence). With 11 bases clipped from V and 3 bases from J, the junction kept 5 bases outside the gene matches. The CDR3 sequence is 13 residues long. As DNA, the CDR3 is TGTGCCCGAAGGACAGGGCCTAATGAAAAACTGTTTTTT. As protein: CARRTGPNEKLFF. Full variable domain (outside the CDR3, taken from reference TRBV19 and TRBJ1-4): DGGITQSPKYLFRKEGQNVTLSCEQNLNHDAMYWYRQDPGQGLRLIYYSQIVNDFQKGDIAEGYSVSREKKESFPLTVTSAQKNPTAFYLCARRTGPNEKLFFGSGTQLSVL.

The rearrangement joins TRBV29-1 to TRBJ2-1; a weak D match, TRBD2 (6 bases). Deletions cut 5 bases from V and 3 bases from J, with 14 bases between. The CDR3 consists of 14 residues. Germline values: CDR1 SQVTM, CDR2 ANQGSEA. The CDR3 region is CSVLGLLHYNEQFF. CDR3 sequence (DNA): TGCAGCGTTTTGGGACTTCTGCACTACAATGAGCAGTTCTTC.

The chain combines TRBV12-3 or TRBV12-4 with TRBJ2-7, with TRBD2 matching 7 bases. The V segment lost 5 bases and the J segment 7 bases; nucleotides outside the gene matches: 8. The CDR3 length is 13 residues. This CDR3 reads CASSTLEAGEQYF. CDR3 bases: TGTGCCAGCAGTACCCTCGAAGCGGGAGAGCAGTACTTC.

This CDR3 reads CAWSVGGDSGNTIYF. In DNA form, the CDR3 reads TGTGCCTGGAGTGTGGGCGGGGACTCTGGAAACACCATATATTTT. The chain carries TRBV30 and TRBJ1-3; D is unresolved. The V and J ends lost 0 bases and 0 bases respectively, with 9 bases between them. The germline gives CDR1 GTSNPN, CDR2 SVGIG (reference sequence). CDR3 length equals 15 residues. Together with reference TRBV30 and TRBJ1-3, the CDR3 gives the full variable domain: SQTIHQWPATLVQPVGSPLSLECTVEGTSNPNLYWYRQAAGRGLQLLFYSVGIGQISSEVPQNLSASRPQDRQFILSSKKLLLSDSGFYLCAWSVGGDSGNTIYFGEGSWLTVV.

This clone was seen once. This chain links TRBV5-6 with TRBJ2-7; tentative D call: TRBD2 (5 bases). CDR1 SGHDT and CDR2 YYEEEE come from the germline V gene. The V and J ends lost 3 bases and 3 bases respectively, with 16 bases between them. This CDR3 is built from 15 residues. CDR3 in amino acids: CASSSYGGRRYEQYF. The DNA of the CDR3 is TGTGCCAGCAGCTCCTACGGAGGCCGGCGCTACGAGCAGTACTTC.

This clone was detected only once. The chain combines TRBV20-1 with TRBJ1-1; D gene ambiguous. Germline lookup yields CDR1 DFQATT and CDR2 SNEGSKA (reference sequence). This CDR3 has 11 residues. Trimming shortened V by 5 bases and J by 2 bases, and 6 bases separated the two germline ends. The CDR3 loop is CSAPYNTEAFF. For the CDR3, the DNA is TGCAGTGCTCCTTATAACACTGAAGCTTTCTTT.

J is TRBJ2-7 and V is TRBV28, with a tentative D call TRBD2 (6 bases). From germline, CDR1 is MDHEN and CDR2 SYDVKM. CDR3 length: 14 residues. V lost 2 bases and J 2 bases, leaving 10 bases between the germline ends. CDR3 residues: CASSLAGSTYEQYF. In DNA form, the CDR3 reads TGTGCCAGCAGTTTAGCCGGGAGTACCTACGAGCAGTACTTC.

The chain links TRBV5-6 to TRBJ1-5; no firm D call. Per germline, CDR1 SGHDT and CDR2 YYEEEE. The V and J ends lost 0 bases and 7 bases respectively, with 14 bases between them. The CDR3 has 15 residues. Written as DNA, the CDR3 is TGTGCCAGCAGCTTGGGGGTGGAGGCCGGACAGCCCCAGCATTTT. Its translation: CASSLGVEAGQPQHF.

This clone appeared a few times. The chain links TRBV5-1 to TRBJ1-1; D unclear. Germline CDR1 and CDR2: SGHRS and YFSETQ. The CDR3 spans 14 residues. V lost 4 bases and J lost 3, with 13 bases in between. DNA of the CDR3: TGCGCCAGCAGCGGAGGGTCGAAGGACACTGAAGCTTTCTTT. Translation: CASSGGSKDTEAFF.

The chain uses TRBV11-2 and TRBJ2-4; 10 nucleotides align to TRBD1. CDR1 and CDR2 from the germline V gene are SGHAT and FQNNGV. This CDR3 spans 16 amino acids. Trimming took 2 bases from V and 8 from J; bases not matched to a gene: 9. The CDR3 bases are TGTGCCAGCAGCTTAAACGGACAGGGGGGTGGGCACATTCAGTACTTC. As protein: CASSLNGQGGGHIQYF.

The chain has TRBV3-1 (or the pseudogene TRBV3-2) and TRBJ2-7; D possibly corresponds to TRBD2 (7 bases). The V gene lost 3 bases and the J gene lost 2 bases, with 14 bases spanning the gap. The germline CDR1 and CDR2 sequences are LGHDT and YNNKEL (reference sequence). This CDR3 has 15 amino acids. CDR3 nucleotide sequence: TGTGCCAGCAGCCAGAGAGCGGGACACCCCTACGAGCAGTACTTC. Its protein product is CASSQRAGHPYEQYF.

The J gene is TRBJ2-7, the V gene TRBV19; D gene ambiguous. The V gene's germline CDR1 is LNHDA and CDR2 SQIVND (reference sequence). V was cut by 5 bases and J by 1 base, with 6 bases left in between. This CDR3 is 12 amino acids long. CDR3 sequence: CASSSPSYEQYF. CDR3 sequence (DNA): TGTGCCAGTAGTTCCCCTTCCTACGAGCAGTACTTC.